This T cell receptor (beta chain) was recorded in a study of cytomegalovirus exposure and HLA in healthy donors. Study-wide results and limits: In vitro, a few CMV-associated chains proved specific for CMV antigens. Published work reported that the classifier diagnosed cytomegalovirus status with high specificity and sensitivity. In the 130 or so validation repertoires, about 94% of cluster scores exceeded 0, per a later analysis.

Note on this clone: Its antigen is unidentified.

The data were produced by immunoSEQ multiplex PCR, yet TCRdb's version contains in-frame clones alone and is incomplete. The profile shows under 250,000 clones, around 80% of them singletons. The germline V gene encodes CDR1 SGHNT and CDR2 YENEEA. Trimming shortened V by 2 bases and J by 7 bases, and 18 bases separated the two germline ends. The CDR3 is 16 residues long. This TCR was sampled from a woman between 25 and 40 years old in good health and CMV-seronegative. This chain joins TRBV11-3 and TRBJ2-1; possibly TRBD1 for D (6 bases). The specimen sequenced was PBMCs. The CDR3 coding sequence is TGTGCCAGCAGCTTAAGGAGCAGGGACATCGGGAATGAGCAGTTCTTC. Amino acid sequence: CASSLRSRDIGNEQFF.